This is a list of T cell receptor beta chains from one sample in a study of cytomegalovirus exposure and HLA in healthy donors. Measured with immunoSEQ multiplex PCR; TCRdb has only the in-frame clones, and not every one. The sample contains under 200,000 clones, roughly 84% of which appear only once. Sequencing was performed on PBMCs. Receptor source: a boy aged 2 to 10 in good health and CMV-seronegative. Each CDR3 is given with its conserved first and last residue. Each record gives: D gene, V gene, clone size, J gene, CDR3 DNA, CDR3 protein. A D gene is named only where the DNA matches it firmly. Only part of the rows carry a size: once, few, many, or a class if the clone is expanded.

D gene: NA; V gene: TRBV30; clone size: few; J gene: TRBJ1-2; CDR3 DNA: TGTGCCTGGAGTTATGGAGGAACGGGCAGCTACACCTTC; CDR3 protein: CAWSYGGTGSYTF
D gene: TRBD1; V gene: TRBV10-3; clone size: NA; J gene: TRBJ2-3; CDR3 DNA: TGTGCCATCGAAAAGGACAGGACTAGCACAGATACGCAGTATTTT; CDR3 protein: CAIEKDRTSTDTQYF
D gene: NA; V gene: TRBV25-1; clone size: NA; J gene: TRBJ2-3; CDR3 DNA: TGTGCCAGCGCTACCCTGGAGGAGGGGGCAGGGTCGGATACGCAGTATTTT; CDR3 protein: CASATLEEGAGSDTQYF
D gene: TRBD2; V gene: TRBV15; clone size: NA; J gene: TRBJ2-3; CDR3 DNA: TGTGCCACCAGCAGCCTCCAAGCGGGAGGCCGAGATACGCAGTATTTT; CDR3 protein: CATSSLQAGGRDTQYF
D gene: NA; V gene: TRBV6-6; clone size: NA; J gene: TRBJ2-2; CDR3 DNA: TGTGCCAGCAGTTACTCGCTCTACCAGAACACCGGGGAGCTGTTTTTT; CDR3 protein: CASSYSLYQNTGELFF
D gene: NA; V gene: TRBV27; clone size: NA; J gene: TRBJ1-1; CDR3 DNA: TGTGCCAGCAGTTTAACCAAAGCCCTGCTGAACACTGAAGCTTTCTTT; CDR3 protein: CASSLTKALLNTEAFF
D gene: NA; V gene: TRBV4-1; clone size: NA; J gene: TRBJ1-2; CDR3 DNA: TGCGCCAGCAGCCTCCTGCGCCTGCCCCCCTTTTATGGCTACACCTTC; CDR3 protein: CASSLLRLPPFYGYTF
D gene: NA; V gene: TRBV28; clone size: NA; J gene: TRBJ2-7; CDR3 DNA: TGTGCCAGCAGTTCGCCCAGGCCCTACGAGCAGTACTTC; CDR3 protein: CASSSPRPYEQYF
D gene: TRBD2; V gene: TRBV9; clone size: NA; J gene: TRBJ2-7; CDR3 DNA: TGTGCCAGCAGCCCCCGACTAGCGGGAGCCAACGAGCAGTACTTC; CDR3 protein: CASSPRLAGANEQYF
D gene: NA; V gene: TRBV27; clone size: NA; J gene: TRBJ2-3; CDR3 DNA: TGTGCCAGCAGCTCTAGCAGCAGCACAGATACGCAGTATTTT; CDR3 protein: CASSSSSSTDTQYF
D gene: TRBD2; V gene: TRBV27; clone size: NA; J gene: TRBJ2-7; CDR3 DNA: TGTGCCAGCAGTTCTCCTGGGACTAGCGGGAGAGAGCAGTACTTC; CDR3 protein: CASSSPGTSGREQYF
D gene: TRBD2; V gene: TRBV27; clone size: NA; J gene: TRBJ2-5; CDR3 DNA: TGTGCCAGCAGTTTAAACGTCGCTAGCGGGAGGCCGCAGTACTTC; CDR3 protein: CASSLNVASGRPQYF
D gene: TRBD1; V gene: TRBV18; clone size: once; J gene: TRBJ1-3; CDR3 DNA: TGTGCCAGCTCCCCCGGGACAGATGGAAACACCATATATTTT; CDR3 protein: CASSPGTDGNTIYF
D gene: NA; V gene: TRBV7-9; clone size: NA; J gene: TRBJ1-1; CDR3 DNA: TGTGCCAGCAGCCGCACCGGGGAGGGGGGCGAAGCAAAGAAAGCTTTCTTT; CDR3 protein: CASSRTGEGGEAKKAFF
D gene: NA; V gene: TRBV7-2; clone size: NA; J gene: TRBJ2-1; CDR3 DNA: TGTGCCAGCAGCCCAGGGGTGCCCTCGGATGAGCAGTTCTTC; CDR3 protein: CASSPGVPSDEQFF
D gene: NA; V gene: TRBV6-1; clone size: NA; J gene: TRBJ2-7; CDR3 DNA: TGTGCCAGCAGTGAAGCGGTTGTCCGGGGGACCTCCTACGAGCAGTACTTC; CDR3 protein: CASSEAVVRGTSYEQYF
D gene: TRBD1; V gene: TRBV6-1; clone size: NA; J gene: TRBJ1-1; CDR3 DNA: TGTGCCAGCACCGTAAACAGGGGAAGCACTGAAGCTTTCTTT; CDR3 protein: CASTVNRGSTEAFF
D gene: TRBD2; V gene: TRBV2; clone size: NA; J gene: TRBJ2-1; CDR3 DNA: TGTGCCAGCAGGGGACTAGACTCCTACAATGAGCAGTTCTTC; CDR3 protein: CASRGLDSYNEQFF
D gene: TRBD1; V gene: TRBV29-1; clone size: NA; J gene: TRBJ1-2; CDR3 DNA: TGCAGCGCCCAGGACAGGCCCTATGGCTACACCTTC; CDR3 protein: CSAQDRPYGYTF
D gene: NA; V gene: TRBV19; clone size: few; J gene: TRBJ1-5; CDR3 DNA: TGTGCCAGTAGTATCCGGAGGGGAGGCAATCAGCCCCAGCATTTT; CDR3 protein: CASSIRRGGNQPQHF
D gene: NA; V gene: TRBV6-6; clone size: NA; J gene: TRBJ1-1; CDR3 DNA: TGTGCCAGCAGTTACCAAACTCCCTCTGAAGCTTTCTTT; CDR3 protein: CASSYQTPSEAFF
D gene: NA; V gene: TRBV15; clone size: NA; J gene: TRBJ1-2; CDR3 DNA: TGTGCCACCAGCAGAGAGGGAGGGCCCGGCTACACCTTC; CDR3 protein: CATSREGGPGYTF
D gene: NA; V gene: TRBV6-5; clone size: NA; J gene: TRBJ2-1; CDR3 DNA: TGTGCCAGCAGTTACTTGCCGACCATGTCGGGCAATGAGCAGTTCTTC; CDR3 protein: CASSYLPTMSGNEQFF
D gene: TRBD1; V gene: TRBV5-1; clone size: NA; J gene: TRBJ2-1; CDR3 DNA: TGCGCCAGCAGCTTGGGACGGGACAGACCCTTCAATGAGCAGTTCTTC; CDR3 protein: CASSLGRDRPFNEQFF
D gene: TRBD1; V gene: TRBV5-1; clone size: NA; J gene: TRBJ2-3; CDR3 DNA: TGCGCCAGCAGCTTGGGTTGGACAGGGGCCTACACAGATACGCAGTATTTT; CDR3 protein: CASSLGWTGAYTDTQYF
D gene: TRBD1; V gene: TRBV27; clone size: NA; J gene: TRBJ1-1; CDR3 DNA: TGTGCCAGCAGTACGACGGACAGGGGTTGGACTGAAGCTTTCTTT; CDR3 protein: CASSTTDRGWTEAFF
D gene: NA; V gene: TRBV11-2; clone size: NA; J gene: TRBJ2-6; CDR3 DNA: TGTGCCAGCAGCTTGACAGACTCTGGGGCCAACGTCCTGACTTTC; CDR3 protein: CASSLTDSGANVLTF
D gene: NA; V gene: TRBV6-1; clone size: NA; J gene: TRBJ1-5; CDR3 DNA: TGTGCCAGCAGTGAACCGGGGGGCAGATTCCAGCATTTT; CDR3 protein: CASSEPGGRFQHF
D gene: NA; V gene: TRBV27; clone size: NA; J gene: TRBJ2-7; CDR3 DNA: TGTGCCAGCAGGGGCCTGGCAGGGGCCGTCGACACGAGCCTTTACTTC; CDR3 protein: CASRGLAGAVDTSLYF
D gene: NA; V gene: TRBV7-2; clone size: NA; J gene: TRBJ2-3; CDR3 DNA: TGTGCCAGCAGCCCTGGGCTAGCGTCAGATACGCAGTATTTT; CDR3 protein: CASSPGLASDTQYF
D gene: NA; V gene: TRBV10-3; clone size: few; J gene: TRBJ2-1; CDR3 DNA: TGTGCCAGCGCCTTAGCGAAGGGCCAATCCGAGCAGTTCTTC; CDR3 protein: CASALAKGQSEQFF
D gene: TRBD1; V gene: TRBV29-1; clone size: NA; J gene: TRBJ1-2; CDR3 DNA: TGCAGCGTGGGTATGAGGACAGGGGATGGCTACACCTTC; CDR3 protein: CSVGMRTGDGYTF
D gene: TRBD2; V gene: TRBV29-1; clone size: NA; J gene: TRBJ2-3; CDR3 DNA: TGCAGCGTTGAGTATAGCGGGGTTGTGACCCCCACGCAGTATTTT; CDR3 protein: CSVEYSGVVTPTQYF
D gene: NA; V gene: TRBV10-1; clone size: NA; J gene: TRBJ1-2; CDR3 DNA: TGCGCCAGCATAAGGGTCCGGGGGGCGAGGGGTGGCTACACCTTC; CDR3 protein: CASIRVRGARGGYTF
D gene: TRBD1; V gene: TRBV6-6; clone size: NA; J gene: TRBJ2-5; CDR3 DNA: TGTGCCAGCAGTTACGCGGACAGGGGAGGGACCCAGTACTTC; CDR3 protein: CASSYADRGGTQYF
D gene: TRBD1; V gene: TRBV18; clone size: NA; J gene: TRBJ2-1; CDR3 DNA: TGTGCCAGCTCACCACCGGGACAGGGGGAGAATGAGCAGTTCTTC; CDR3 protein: CASSPPGQGENEQFF